This TCR beta chain was sequenced during a study of blood T cell repertoires in COVID-19. Overall study context: Donors in the United States, Italy and Spain gave samples during acute or convalescent COVID-19. In each case, the material was cDNA or gDNA derived from T cells, B-cell-depleted T cells, or PBMCs.

CDR3 size: 16 residues. Germline V gives CDR1 KGHDR, CDR2 SFDVKD. The V and J ends lost 4 bases and 2 bases respectively, with 15 bases between them. This clone was recorded only once. Only in-frame clones appear in the TCRdb table, and some are missing; sequencing was by immunoSEQ multiplex PCR. Among about 210,000 clones listed, 83% were seen once. The sequence was obtained from a woman aged 40 to 55 with active or convalescent COVID-19. The source material was peripheral blood. The gene calls are TRBV24-1 and TRBJ2-3, with a possible D match to TRBD1 (6 bases). This chain's CDR3 is CATSDQGDRYTDTQYF. The CDR3 region has the DNA TGTGCCACCAGTGACCAGGGCGACAGGTACACAGATACGCAGTATTTT.